A selection of T cell receptor beta chains follows, all from one sample in a study of T cell clonotyping in hematopoietic cell transplantation. Sequenced by immunoSEQ multiplex PCR; TCRdb stores in-frame clones only, minus some. The sample lists 35,000 to 50,000 clones, roughly 85% occurring once. The sequenced sample was peripheral blood mononuclear cells, obtained before stem cell transplant. The source is a man in his fifties or sixties with acute myeloid leukemia. Some clones in this sample may be carry-over from other donors' samples. The CDR3 runs from the conserved cysteine through the conserved F or W. Fields, in order: V gene, D gene, clone size, J gene, CDR3 protein, CDR3 DNA. A D gene is named only where the DNA matches it firmly. Clone size is shown for a subset of rows, as once, few, many or a class of expanded clone.

v_call: TRBV6-5
d_call: .
clone_size: .
j_call: TRBJ1-2
cdr3_aa: CASSPSGGFGGYTF
cdr3_nt: TGTGCCAGCAGTCCTTCGGGGGGGTTCGGTGGCTACACCTTC

v_call: TRBV10-1
d_call: TRBD1
clone_size: .
j_call: TRBJ1-3
cdr3_aa: CASRRGLPGNTIYF
cdr3_nt: TGCGCCAGCAGGAGGGGGCTCCCTGGAAACACCATATATTTT

v_call: TRBV29-1
d_call: .
clone_size: .
j_call: TRBJ2-7
cdr3_aa: CSVVGVKLEQYF
cdr3_nt: TGCAGCGTTGTGGGAGTAAAACTCGAGCAGTACTTC

v_call: TRBV19
d_call: TRBD1
clone_size: once
j_call: TRBJ1-6
cdr3_aa: CASSTTGISPLHF
cdr3_nt: TGTGCCAGTAGTACGACAGGGATTTCACCCCTCCACTTT

v_call: TRBV5-1
d_call: .
clone_size: .
j_call: TRBJ1-5
cdr3_aa: CASSLEGAPNQPQHF
cdr3_nt: TGCGCCAGCAGCTTGGAAGGGGCGCCCAATCAGCCCCAGCATTTT

v_call: TRBV19
d_call: .
clone_size: .
j_call: TRBJ2-7
cdr3_aa: CASSILGDYEQYF
cdr3_nt: TGTGCCAGTAGTATTTTGGGGGACTACGAGCAGTACTTC

v_call: TRBV6-4
d_call: TRBD2
clone_size: few
j_call: TRBJ2-7
cdr3_aa: CASSDQAGAIYEQYF
cdr3_nt: TGTGCCAGCAGTGATCAAGCGGGGGCGATCTACGAGCAGTACTTC

v_call: TRBV19
d_call: .
clone_size: few
j_call: TRBJ1-4
cdr3_aa: CASSRRGFEKLFF
cdr3_nt: TGTGCCAGTAGTCGCAGGGGATTTGAAAAACTGTTTTTT

v_call: TRBV5-1
d_call: .
clone_size: .
j_call: TRBJ2-3
cdr3_aa: CASSLDVYADTQYF
cdr3_nt: TGCGCCAGCAGCTTGGATGTCTATGCAGATACGCAGTATTTT

v_call: TRBV6-6
d_call: TRBD1
clone_size: .
j_call: TRBJ1-4
cdr3_aa: CASSRTGSVKLFF
cdr3_nt: TGTGCCAGCAGCAGGACAGGGTCAGTAAAACTGTTTTTT

v_call: TRBV27
d_call: TRBD1
clone_size: once
j_call: TRBJ1-2
cdr3_aa: CASSSGQGVLYGYTF
cdr3_nt: TGTGCCAGCAGTAGTGGGCAGGGGGTTCTCTATGGCTACACCTTC

v_call: TRBV7-2
d_call: .
clone_size: .
j_call: TRBJ2-2
cdr3_aa: CASSLATASGTGELFF
cdr3_nt: TGTGCCAGCAGCTTAGCCACAGCGTCCGGGACCGGGGAGCTGTTTTTT

v_call: TRBV6-5
d_call: .
clone_size: .
j_call: TRBJ1-1
cdr3_aa: CASSFSANTEAFF
cdr3_nt: TGTGCCAGCAGTTTCTCAGCGAACACTGAAGCTTTCTTT

v_call: TRBV18
d_call: TRBD1
clone_size: .
j_call: TRBJ2-2
cdr3_aa: CASSATGRDGELFF
cdr3_nt: TGTGCCAGCTCAGCGACAGGGCGAGACGGGGAGCTGTTTTTT

v_call: TRBV28
d_call: .
clone_size: .
j_call: TRBJ2-5
cdr3_aa: CASTSVETQYF
cdr3_nt: TGTGCCAGCACCTCGGTCGAGACCCAGTACTTC

v_call: TRBV27
d_call: TRBD1
clone_size: .
j_call: TRBJ1-1
cdr3_aa: CASSPYRGIMYTEAFF
cdr3_nt: TGTGCCAGCAGTCCCTACAGGGGGATTATGTACACTGAAGCTTTCTTT

v_call: TRBV7-9
d_call: .
clone_size: .
j_call: TRBJ1-1
cdr3_aa: CASSLSQASRTEAFF
cdr3_nt: TGTGCCAGCAGCTTATCACAGGCATCCAGAACTGAAGCTTTCTTT

v_call: TRBV5-1
d_call: TRBD1
clone_size: .
j_call: TRBJ2-5
cdr3_aa: CASSLDRGLGETQYF
cdr3_nt: TGCGCCAGCAGCTTGGACAGGGGGCTCGGGGAGACCCAGTACTTC

v_call: TRBV7-7
d_call: .
clone_size: .
j_call: TRBJ2-1
cdr3_aa: CASSPDGDDEQFF
cdr3_nt: TGTGCTAGCAGCCCAGATGGGGATGATGAGCAGTTCTTC

v_call: TRBV4-3
d_call: .
clone_size: few
j_call: TRBJ2-7
cdr3_aa: CASSPDRRFYEQYF
cdr3_nt: TGCGCCAGCAGCCCGGACAGAAGGTTTTACGAGCAGTACTTC

v_call: TRBV6-4
d_call: .
clone_size: once
j_call: TRBJ2-1
cdr3_aa: CASRNLNNEQFF
cdr3_nt: TGTGCCAGCAGGAACCTGAATAATGAGCAGTTCTTC

v_call: TRBV4-1
d_call: TRBD2
clone_size: .
j_call: TRBJ2-3
cdr3_aa: CASSQAGGGAPDTQYF
cdr3_nt: TGCGCCAGCAGCCAAGCCGGCGGGGGGGCCCCAGATACGCAGTATTTT

v_call: TRBV6-1
d_call: .
clone_size: .
j_call: TRBJ1-1
cdr3_aa: CASSEGGVLGETEAFF
cdr3_nt: TGTGCCAGCAGTGAAGGGGGGGTGTTGGGGGAGACTGAAGCTTTCTTT

v_call: TRBV6-5
d_call: .
clone_size: .
j_call: TRBJ2-7
cdr3_aa: CASSYSIAYEQYF
cdr3_nt: TGTGCCAGCAGTTACTCGATCGCCTACGAGCAGTACTTC

v_call: TRBV18
d_call: .
clone_size: few
j_call: TRBJ1-1
cdr3_aa: CASSLTALDLNTEAFF
cdr3_nt: TGTGCCAGCTCACTGACAGCCCTCGACCTGAACACTGAAGCTTTCTTT

v_call: TRBV14
d_call: .
clone_size: .
j_call: TRBJ2-7
cdr3_aa: CASSQDEEYEQYF
cdr3_nt: TGTGCCAGCAGCCAAGATGAGGAGTACGAGCAGTACTTC

v_call: TRBV4-3
d_call: TRBD1
clone_size: .
j_call: TRBJ1-2
cdr3_aa: CASSQSVRDRGTYGYTF
cdr3_nt: TGCGCCAGCAGCCAAAGTGTGCGGGACAGGGGCACCTATGGCTACACCTTC

v_call: TRBV5-8
d_call: TRBD2
clone_size: .
j_call: TRBJ2-2
cdr3_aa: CASSLGSGSRGELFF
cdr3_nt: TGTGCCAGCAGCTTGGGGAGCGGGAGCCGTGGGGAGCTGTTTTTT

v_call: TRBV19
d_call: TRBD2
clone_size: few
j_call: TRBJ2-5
cdr3_aa: CASSKTSGGRQETQYF
cdr3_nt: TGTGCCAGTAGTAAGACTAGCGGGGGGCGTCAAGAGACCCAGTACTTC

v_call: TRBV4-1
d_call: TRBD1
clone_size: .
j_call: TRBJ1-1
cdr3_aa: CASSQALGAGGLEAFF
cdr3_nt: TGCGCCAGCAGCCAAGCCCTAGGGGCAGGGGGCCTTGAAGCTTTCTTT

v_call: TRBV30
d_call: .
clone_size: .
j_call: TRBJ2-2
cdr3_aa: CAWTRTNTGELFF
cdr3_nt: TGTGCCTGGACTCGGACGAACACCGGGGAGCTGTTTTTT

v_call: TRBV7-8
d_call: .
clone_size: .
j_call: TRBJ1-1
cdr3_aa: CASSLRESSMNTEAFF
cdr3_nt: TGTGCCAGCAGCTTAAGGGAGTCTTCCATGAACACTGAAGCTTTCTTT

v_call: TRBV20-1
d_call: .
clone_size: .
j_call: TRBJ1-1
cdr3_aa: CSASPNTEAFF
cdr3_nt: TGCAGTGCTAGCCCGAACACTGAAGCTTTCTTT

v_call: TRBV7-9
d_call: .
clone_size: .
j_call: TRBJ1-5
cdr3_aa: CASSSEQGIRQPQHF
cdr3_nt: TGTGCCAGCAGCTCCGAACAGGGAATTCGGCAGCCCCAGCATTTT

v_call: TRBV9
d_call: .
clone_size: .
j_call: TRBJ1-1
cdr3_aa: CASIGGGGSDTEAFF
cdr3_nt: TGTGCCAGCATAGGTGGAGGGGGAAGTGACACTGAAGCTTTCTTT

v_call: TRBV5-6
d_call: TRBD1
clone_size: .
j_call: TRBJ2-2
cdr3_aa: CASSEWTGPFLGELFF
cdr3_nt: TGTGCCAGCAGCGAATGGACAGGCCCTTTCCTGGGGGAGCTGTTTTTT

v_call: TRBV6-6
d_call: .
clone_size: .
j_call: TRBJ2-7
cdr3_aa: CASRTEYEQYF
cdr3_nt: TGTGCCAGCAGGACAGAGTACGAGCAGTACTTC

v_call: TRBV2
d_call: .
clone_size: .
j_call: TRBJ2-7
cdr3_aa: CASIRQPSSYEQYF
cdr3_nt: TGTGCCAGCATCAGGCAGCCGAGCTCCTACGAGCAGTACTTC

v_call: TRBV6-5
d_call: .
clone_size: .
j_call: TRBJ2-5
cdr3_aa: CASSPLGREEETQYF
cdr3_nt: TGTGCCAGCAGCCCCCTCGGTCGAGAGGAGGAGACCCAGTACTTC

v_call: TRBV7-2
d_call: TRBD1
clone_size: .
j_call: TRBJ1-6
cdr3_aa: CASSLNVRGNNSPLHF
cdr3_nt: TGTGCCAGCAGCTTGAATGTCAGGGGGAATAATTCACCCCTCCACTTT

v_call: TRBV5-8
d_call: TRBD1
clone_size: .
j_call: TRBJ1-5
cdr3_aa: CASSLFRGANQPQHF
cdr3_nt: TGTGCCAGCAGCCTGTTCAGGGGGGCCAATCAGCCCCAGCATTTT

v_call: TRBV5-1
d_call: .
clone_size: medium-sized
j_call: TRBJ2-7
cdr3_aa: CASQDSGQTYEQYF
cdr3_nt: TGCGCCAGCCAAGATAGCGGACAGACCTACGAGCAGTACTTC

v_call: TRBV6-6
d_call: TRBD1
clone_size: few
j_call: TRBJ1-6
cdr3_aa: CASSSIIRDRNSPLHF
cdr3_nt: TGTGCCAGCAGTTCCATTATTCGGGACAGAAATTCACCCCTCCACTTT

v_call: TRBV7-8
d_call: TRBD1
clone_size: .
j_call: TRBJ1-5
cdr3_aa: CASSLRGTGVNQPQHF
cdr3_nt: TGTGCCAGCAGCTTACGGGGGACAGGGGTAAATCAGCCCCAGCATTTT

v_call: TRBV5-4
d_call: TRBD2
clone_size: .
j_call: TRBJ2-7
cdr3_aa: CASSSPGLARYEQYF
cdr3_nt: TGTGCCAGCAGCTCTCCGGGACTAGCTCGATACGAGCAGTACTTC

v_call: TRBV2
d_call: TRBD2
clone_size: .
j_call: TRBJ2-5
cdr3_aa: CASSAGLAGGEETQYF
cdr3_nt: TGTGCCAGCAGCGCCGGACTAGCGGGGGGGGAAGAGACCCAGTACTTC

v_call: TRBV30
d_call: TRBD1
clone_size: .
j_call: TRBJ1-4
cdr3_aa: CAWSVIRGRKLFF
cdr3_nt: TGTGCCTGGAGTGTAATAAGGGGGCGGAAACTGTTTTTT

v_call: TRBV7-3
d_call: TRBD2
clone_size: .
j_call: TRBJ2-1
cdr3_aa: CASSLASGGDYNEQFF
cdr3_nt: TGTGCCAGCAGCTTAGCTTCCGGGGGGGACTACAATGAGCAGTTCTTC